The clone carrying this T cell receptor beta chain has a handful of counts. This sample was taken from a study of blood T cell repertoires in COVID-19. In the study's own analysis: The authors estimated nucleated cell counts from reference gene primer amplification. The method was immunoSEQ multiplex PCR; TCRdb's version includes in-frame clones alone and lacks a portion of them. From that table come the V and J calls and clone size; the DNA was used to work out D and trimming. This sample has some 180,000 clones, with roughly 83% found just once. The CDR3 has 15 amino acids. V dropped 0 bases and J dropped 2; count of bases not matched to a gene: 5. Germline V gene data show CDR1 as SGHNT and CDR2 as YYREEE (reference sequence).

This receptor was taken from a woman aged 40 to 49 with COVID-19, enrolled during active disease. The sequencing sample was made of peripheral blood. The chain employs TRBV5-4 and TRBJ2-7, with 7 bases matching TRBD2. The CDR3: CASSLELAKAYEQYF. The CDR3 nucleotides read TGTGCCAGCAGCTTGGAACTAGCGAAGGCCTACGAGCAGTACTTC.